This T cell receptor beta chain was captured by sequencing in a study of T cell changes during pregnancy in multiple sclerosis (dated by TCRdb to about 2019). Looking at the study overall: The study examined how the T cell repertoire changed over the course of pregnancy in women with multiple sclerosis.

This clone was seen a single time. Its antigen target is currently unknown. The record has no base qualities; no much larger clone is one base away. Preparation of the library involved the immunoSEQ multiplex PCR assay. TCRdb obtained this table from immuneACCESS and retained in-frame rearrangements with V and J assigned. These tables miss some clones; where compared with another copy, unresolved V genes account for less than half of the shortfall, and the remainder is unexplained. This sample lists 50,000 to 65,000 clones; around 93% were detected once. Of the sample, about 3% is held by the ten largest clones. The sequencing here drew on CD8+ T cells from peripheral blood mononuclear cells, taken in the second trimester of pregnancy. This TCR was recovered from a female donor with multiple sclerosis, enrolled in a pregnancy study.

CDR3 loop: CSAATGNYGYTF. Read as DNA, the sequence is TGCAGCGCCGCGACAGGGAACTATGGCTACACCTTC. The rearranged chain carries TRBV29-1 and TRBJ1-2; 7 junctional bases match TRBD1. Clipping removes 7 bases from V and 2 bases from J, with 4 as the unmatched junction base count. Measured from the cysteine to the phenylalanine, the CDR3 is 12 residues long. Only CDR3 DNA remains: 36 bases, in frame from the first base. The germline V gene encodes CDR1 SQVTM and CDR2 ANQGSEA.